The next 11 T cell receptor beta chains were all read from a single sample in a study of T cell changes during pregnancy in multiple sclerosis. The data were produced by immunoSEQ multiplex PCR, yet TCRdb's version contains in-frame clones alone and is incomplete. The repertoire consists of roughly 80,000 clones, with around 89% occurring once and the leading ten covering about 1.9%. Source: peripheral blood, taken before pregnancy. The source of these receptors is a female donor with multiple sclerosis, enrolled in a pregnancy study.

The chain uses TRBV7-2 and TRBJ1-4; unclear D gene. The CDR3 has 15 residues. CDR1 and CDR2 from the germline V gene are SGHTA and FQGNSA. V lost 1 base and J lost 1, with 7 bases in between. CDR3 nucleotide sequence: TGTGCCAGCAGCTTAGTAGGCGGAACTAATGAAAAACTGTTTTTT. Protein: CASSLVGGTNEKLFF.

The rearrangement uses TRBV10-3 and TRBJ1-5, with 7 positions matching TRBD1. From germline, CDR1 is ENHRY and CDR2 SYGVKD. V lost 1 base to trimming and J lost 3 bases; unmatched junction nucleotides: 6. The CDR3 contains 16 residues. The CDR3: CAISELDRTYNQPQHF. In DNA form, the CDR3 reads TGTGCCATCAGTGAGTTGGACAGGACCTACAATCAGCCCCAGCATTTT.

This sequence joins TRBV2 and TRBJ1-1; weak D call: TRBD1 (5 bases). V was clipped by 6 bases and J by 4 bases, with 15 bases between them. The CDR3 runs 14 residues. The germline gives CDR1 SNHLY, CDR2 FYNNEI. In DNA, the CDR3 is TGTGCCAGCAGCCGGGGACTGGGGTCCACTGAAGCTTTCTTT. It encodes CASSRGLGSTEAFF.

CDR3 residues: CASRTRGYTGELFF. DNA of the CDR3: TGTGCCTCCAGGACTCGTGGGTACACCGGGGAGCTGTTTTTT. This chain connects TRBV30 to TRBJ2-2; weak D call: TRBD2 (5 bases). V shed 7 bases and J shed 3 bases, with 15 bases lying between them. The CDR3 covers 14 residues. The germline CDR1 and CDR2 sequences are GTSNPN and SVGIG (reference sequence).

The gene calls are TRBV6-5 and TRBJ2-2; 8 bases are shared with TRBD2. V was pared by 2 bases and J by 4 bases, with 3 bases of the junction left unmatched. CDR3 length: 15 amino acids. Germline CDR1 and CDR2: MNHEY and SVGAGI. The CDR3 coding sequence is TGTGCCAGCAGTTACGGGCTAGCGGGCACCGGGGAGCTGTTTTTT. Encoded protein: CASSYGLAGTGELFF.

This chain links TRBV20-1 with TRBJ2-7; 7 positions match TRBD1. Germline CDR1 and CDR2: DFQATT and SNEGSKA (reference sequence). This CDR3 contains 11 residues. V dropped 6 bases and J dropped 7; count of bases not matched to a gene: 6. CDR3 sequence reads: CSAGQTEEQYF. The CDR3 coding sequence is TGCAGTGCGGGACAGACGGAAGAGCAGTACTTC.

The chain employs TRBV2 and TRBJ2-5; 11 bases align to TRBD2. The CDR3 covers 16 residues. Germline V CDR1 and CDR2: SNHLY, FYNNEI. V was clipped by 7 bases and J by 10 bases; unmatched bases: 17. The CDR3 region is CASTAWGSGGARGQYF. CDR3 in DNA: TGTGCCAGCACTGCTTGGGGTAGCGGGGGGGCAAGGGGCCAGTACTTC.

The rearrangement links TRBV19 to TRBJ1-3; no clear D. V was clipped by 7 bases and J by 0 bases, with 10 bases between them. Germline CDR1 is LNHDA and CDR2 is SQIVND (reference sequence). CDR3 length: 14 residues. The CDR3 spells CASKRTVSGNTIYF. Here the CDR3 DNA reads TGTGCCAGTAAACGCACGGTCTCTGGAAACACCATATATTTT.

This chain uses TRBV4-1 with TRBJ2-3; D is perhaps TRBD2 (6 bases). Per the germline V gene, CDR1 is MGHRA and CDR2 is YSYEKL. The CDR3 contains 15 residues. V gave up 3 bases and J gave up 1 base, with 11 bases separating them. The CDR3 nucleotides read TGCGCCAGCAGCCACTATCCGGGAGGCACAGATACGCAGTATTTT. It codes for CASSHYPGGTDTQYF.

The chain is built from TRBV6-5 and TRBJ2-1; TRBD1 agrees at 9 bases. CDR3 size: 14 residues. Trimming removed 2 bases from V and 4 bases from J; junction bases left unmatched: 0. CDR1 is MNHEY and CDR2 is SVGAGI in the germline V gene. CDR3 region: CASSYGQGYNEQFF. The CDR3 nucleotides are TGTGCCAGCAGTTACGGACAGGGGTACAATGAGCAGTTCTTC.

This sequence joins TRBV14 and TRBJ1-2; 7 nucleotides match TRBD1. The CDR3 sequence is 16 residues long. The trim removed 1 base at V and 8 bases at J, leaving 13 bases unmatched. Per the germline V gene, CDR1 is SGHDN and CDR2 is FVKESK. The CDR3: CASSQANRGLARGYTF. The CDR3 nucleotides read TGTGCCAGCAGCCAAGCCAACAGGGGATTGGCGAGAGGCTACACCTTC.